The clone carrying this T cell receptor beta chain was observed at least ten times. The antigen remains undetermined. This sample stems from a study of T-cell reconstitution after alpha-beta-depleted transplantation in children. General study points: Fresh T-cell production supplied most of the T-cell counts and diversity seen one year after transplant.

Unique molecular identifiers were used to barcode this TCRbeta library. TCRdb re-called the PCR reads through MiXCR, storing one row per CDR3 protein. The data hold hundreds of thousands of distinct CDR3 sequences, with under 15% observed a single time. The CDR3 is 19 residues long. Looked up from germline, CDR1 is DFQATT and CDR2 is SNEGSKA (reference sequence). V gave up 0 bases and J gave up 1 base, with 23 bases separating them. The input for sequencing was PBMCs, taken before TCRalphabeta/CD19-depleted stem cell transplant. The V call is TRBV20-1, the J call TRBJ2-3; D is unresolved. The sequence was collected from a girl aged 2 to 9 with congenital amegakaryocytic thrombocytopenia, due to receive a stem cell transplant. The CDR3 sequence is CSARDLPPRGLVGTDTQYF. In DNA form, the CDR3 reads TGCAGTGCTAGAGATCTCCCCCCCAGAGGTCTAGTAGGCACAGATACGCAGTATTTT.